The clone carrying this T cell receptor (beta chain) was observed many times. This record belongs to a study of T cells in Graves' hyperthyroidism and ophthalmopathy. The CDR3 regions of TCR beta were amplified from RNA transcripts. The HTBI primer set served for first-round RT-PCR of the TCR CDR3. TCRdb ran MiXCR on the multiplex PCR reads and lists one entry per CDR3 protein. Of some 500,000 distinct CDR3 sequences listed, 14% are singletons. This clonotype was obtained from a woman aged 18-35 years with Graves' hyperthyroidism. Specimen: blood.

The CDR3 bases are TGTGCCAGCAGTTACTCCCAGGCAACCTACGAGCAGTACTTC. This encodes CASSYSQATYEQYF. This rearrangement joins TRBV6-5 to TRBJ2-7; no reliable D call. Germline CDR1 is MNHEY and CDR2 is SVGAGI. CDR3 length: 14 residues. Trimming shortened V by 0 bases and J by 2 bases, and 8 bases separated the two germline ends.